This T cell receptor (beta chain) was profiled in a study of OX40 agonist ivuxolimab in advanced cancers. Study-level background: Patients with prior anti-PD-1, anti-PD-L1 or anti-CTLA-4 therapy were eligible; less than 50% had some. Points from the study as a whole: No antigen was identified for the clonally expanded peripheral T cells.

Germline CDR1 reads MNHNY; CDR2 reads SVGAGI (reference sequence). V was pared by 10 bases and J by 4 bases, with 7 bases of the junction left unmatched. The CDR3 runs to 13 residues. Some clones are missing from TCRdb's copy, which holds only in-frame ones; the method was immunoSEQ multiplex PCR. The data show 70,000 to 95,000 clones, with around 90% seen just once and 13% held by the top ten. As regards this clone: Its antigen is unknown.

The chain links TRBV6-6 to TRBJ2-1, with 7 bases fitting TRBD1. The source was CD4+ or CD8+ T cells sorted from blood, collected in a trial of the OX40 agonist ivuxolimab. This receptor was taken from an adult with an advanced solid tumor such as melanoma, head and neck, liver or kidney cancer. CDR3 bases: TGTGCCAATTCCGGGACAGCGTACAATGAGCAGTTCTTC. This translates into CANSGTAYNEQFF.